This T cell receptor beta chain was profiled in a study of beta chain features in type 1 diabetes. CD4+ cells of the naive, central memory, regulatory and stem cell-like memory types were sorted via CD45RO/CCR7/CD25/CD127/CD95/CD27. This CDR3 spans 14 amino acids. The germline gives CDR1 SEHNR, CDR2 FQNEAQ (reference sequence). Trimming took off 5 bases at V and 2 bases at J, with 11 bases between the two ends. This clone was counted ten times or more. The antigen is undetermined. Expressed TCRB transcripts were sequenced, since all the RNA that had been isolated was reverse transcribed. Using immunoSEQ multiplex PCR, the repertoire was profiled, and TCRdb retains in-frame clones only, with some absent. This table holds 150,000 to 200,000 clones, about 9% found once. The study, taken as a whole, reports: Patients with Type 1 diabetes showed moderately but significantly shorter TCRB CDR3s in all four CD4+ subsets.

The sequence was obtained from a woman in her 30s with type 1 diabetes. Source material: central memory CD4+ T cells from blood. V and J are TRBV7-9 and TRBJ2-3, with a tentative D call TRBD2 (5 bases). CDR3 in amino acids: CASSAGLPTDTQYF. CDR3 sequence (DNA): TGTGCCAGCAGCGCCGGACTTCCCACAGATACGCAGTATTTT.